This T cell receptor beta chain was sequenced in a study of blood T cell repertoires in COVID-19. Study details: Researchers got acute and convalescent COVID-19 samples from the United States, Italy and Spain. The cDNA or gDNA used as material had been derived from T cells, B-cell-depleted T cells, or PBMCs.

In the authors' methods: Amplification with reference gene primers provided the estimates of nucleated cell counts. Clones were read by immunoSEQ multiplex PCR, and TCRdb kept only the in-frame ones, dropping some. That table furnishes V, J and clone size, whereas the DNA furnished D and trimming. The table has about 150,000 clones, over 65% seen once. V lost 8 bases to trimming and J lost 2 bases, with 10 bases between them. The CDR3 is 13 residues long. The chain recombines TRBV12-3 or TRBV12-4 with TRBJ1-3; D is possibly TRBD1 (6 bases). The origin of this receptor is a man between 65 and 80 years old with acute or convalescent COVID-19. Sequencing used peripheral blood. CDR3 sequence: CASVGGAGNTIYF. DNA for the CDR3: TGTGCCAGCGTAGGGGGAGCTGGAAACACCATATATTTT.